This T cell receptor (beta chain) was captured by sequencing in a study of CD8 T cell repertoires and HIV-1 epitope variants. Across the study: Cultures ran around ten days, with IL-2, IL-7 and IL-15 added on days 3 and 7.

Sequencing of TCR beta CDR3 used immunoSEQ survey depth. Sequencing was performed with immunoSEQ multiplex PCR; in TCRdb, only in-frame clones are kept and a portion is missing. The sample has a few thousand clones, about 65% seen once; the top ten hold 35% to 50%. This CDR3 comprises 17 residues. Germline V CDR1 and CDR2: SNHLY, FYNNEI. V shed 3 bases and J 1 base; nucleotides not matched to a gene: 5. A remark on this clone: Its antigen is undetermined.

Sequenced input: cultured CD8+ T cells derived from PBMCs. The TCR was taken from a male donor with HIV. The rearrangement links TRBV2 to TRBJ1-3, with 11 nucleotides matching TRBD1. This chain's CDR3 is CASSDIGQGASGNTIYF. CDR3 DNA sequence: TGTGCCAGCAGTGATATCGGACAGGGGGCTTCTGGAAACACCATATATTTT.